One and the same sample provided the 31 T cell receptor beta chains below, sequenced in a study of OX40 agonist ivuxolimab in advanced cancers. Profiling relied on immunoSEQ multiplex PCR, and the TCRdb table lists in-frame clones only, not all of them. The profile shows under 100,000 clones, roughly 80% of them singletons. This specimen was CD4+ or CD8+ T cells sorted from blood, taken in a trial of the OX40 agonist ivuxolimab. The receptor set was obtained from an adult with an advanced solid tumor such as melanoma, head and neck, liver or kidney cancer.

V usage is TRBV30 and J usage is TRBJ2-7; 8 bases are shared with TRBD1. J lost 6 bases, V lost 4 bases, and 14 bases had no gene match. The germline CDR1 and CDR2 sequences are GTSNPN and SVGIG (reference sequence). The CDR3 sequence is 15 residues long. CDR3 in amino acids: CAWTPWAGGGSEQYF. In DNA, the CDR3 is TGTGCCTGGACTCCCTGGGCAGGGGGCGGGTCCGAGCAGTACTTC.

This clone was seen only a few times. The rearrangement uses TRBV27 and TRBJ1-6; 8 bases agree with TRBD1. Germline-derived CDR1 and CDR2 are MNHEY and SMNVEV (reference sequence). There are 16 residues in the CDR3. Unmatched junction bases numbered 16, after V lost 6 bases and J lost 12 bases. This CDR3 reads CASRPTQGALGEPLHF. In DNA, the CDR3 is TGTGCCAGCAGGCCAACTCAGGGGGCGCTTGGGGAACCCCTCCACTTT.

Written as DNA, the CDR3 is TGCGCCAGCAGCCCTGGACAGGGTTTGGTATCTAGCGAGCAGTACTTC. Protein sequence: CASSPGQGLVSSEQYF. The rearrangement uses TRBV5-1 and TRBJ2-7; TRBD1 agrees at 8 bases. V shed 4 bases, J shed 6 bases, and the junction held 15 bases outside the gene matches. The CDR3 covers 16 residues. The V gene's germline CDR1 is SGHRS and CDR2 YFSETQ.

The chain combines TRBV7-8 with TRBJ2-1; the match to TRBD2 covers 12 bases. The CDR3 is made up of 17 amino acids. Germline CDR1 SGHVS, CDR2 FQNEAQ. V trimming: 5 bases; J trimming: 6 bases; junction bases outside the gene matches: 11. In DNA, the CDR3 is TGTGCCAGCAGCCCGAGACTAGCGGGGGATCATCTCAATGAGCAGTTCTTC. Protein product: CASSPRLAGDHLNEQFF. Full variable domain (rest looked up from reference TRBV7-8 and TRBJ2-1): GAGVSQSPRYKVAKRGQDVALRCDPISGHVSLFWYQQALGQGPEFLTYFQNEAQLDKSGLPSDRFFAERPEGSVSTLKIQRTQQEDSAVYLCASSPRLAGDHLNEQFFGPGTRLTVL.

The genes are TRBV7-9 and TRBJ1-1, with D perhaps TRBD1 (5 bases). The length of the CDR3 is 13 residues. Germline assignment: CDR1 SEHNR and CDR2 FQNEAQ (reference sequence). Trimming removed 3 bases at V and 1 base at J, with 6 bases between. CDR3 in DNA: TGTGCCAGCAGCTTTACAGGGAACACTGAAGCTTTCTTT. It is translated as CASSFTGNTEAFF.

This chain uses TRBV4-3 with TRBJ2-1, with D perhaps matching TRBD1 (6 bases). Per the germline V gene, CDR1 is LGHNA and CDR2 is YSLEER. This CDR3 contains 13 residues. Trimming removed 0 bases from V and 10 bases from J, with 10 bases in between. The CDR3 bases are TGCGCCAGCAGCCAAGAAAGGGGGAACGAGCAGTTCTTC. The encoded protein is CASSQERGNEQFF.

The CDR3 bases are TGTGCCAGCAGATTAGAGGTGAATTCACCCCTCCACTTT. The encoded protein is CASRLEVNSPLHF. The chain has TRBV6-1 and TRBJ1-6; D gene ambiguous. The CDR3 extends over 13 amino acids. Trimming pared 6 bases from V and 7 bases from J, leaving 10 bases between. Germline CDR1 reads MNHNS; CDR2 reads SASEGT.

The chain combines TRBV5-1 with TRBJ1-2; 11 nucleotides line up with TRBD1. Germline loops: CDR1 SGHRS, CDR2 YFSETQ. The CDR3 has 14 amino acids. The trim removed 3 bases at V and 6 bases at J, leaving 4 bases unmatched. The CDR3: CASSSGQGAHGYTF. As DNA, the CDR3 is TGCGCCAGCAGCTCCGGACAGGGGGCGCATGGCTACACCTTC.

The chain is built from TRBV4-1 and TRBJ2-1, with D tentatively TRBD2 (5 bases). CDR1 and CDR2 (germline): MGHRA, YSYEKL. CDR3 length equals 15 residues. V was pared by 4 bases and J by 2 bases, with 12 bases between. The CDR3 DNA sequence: TGCGCCAGCAGCCGTACTAGTACAGCCTACAATGAGCAGTTCTTC. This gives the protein CASSRTSTAYNEQFF.

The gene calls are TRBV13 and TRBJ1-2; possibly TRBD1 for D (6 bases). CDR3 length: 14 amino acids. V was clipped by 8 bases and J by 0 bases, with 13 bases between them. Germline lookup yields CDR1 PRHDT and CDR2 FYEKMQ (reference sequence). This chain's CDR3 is CASAQKGANYGYTF. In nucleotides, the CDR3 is TGTGCCAGCGCCCAAAAGGGGGCTAACTATGGCTACACCTTC.

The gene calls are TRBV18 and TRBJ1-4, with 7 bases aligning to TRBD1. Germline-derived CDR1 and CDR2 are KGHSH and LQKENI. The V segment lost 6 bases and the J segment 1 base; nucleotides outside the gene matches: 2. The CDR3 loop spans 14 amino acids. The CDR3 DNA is TGTGCCAGCTCCCGACAGGGAACTAATGAAAAACTGTTTTTT. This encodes CASSRQGTNEKLFF.

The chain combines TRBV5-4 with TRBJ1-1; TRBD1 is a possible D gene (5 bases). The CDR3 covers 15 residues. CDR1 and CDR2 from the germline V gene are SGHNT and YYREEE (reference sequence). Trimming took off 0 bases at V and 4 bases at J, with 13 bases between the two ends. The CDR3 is CASSLASGGATEAFF. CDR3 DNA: TGTGCCAGCAGCTTGGCCTCAGGAGGGGCCACTGAAGCTTTCTTT.

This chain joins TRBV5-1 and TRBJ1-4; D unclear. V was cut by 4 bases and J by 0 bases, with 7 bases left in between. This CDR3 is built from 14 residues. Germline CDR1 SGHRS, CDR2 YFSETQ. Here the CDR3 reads CASSATATNEKLFF. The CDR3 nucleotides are TGCGCCAGCAGCGCAACAGCAACTAATGAAAAACTGTTTTTT.

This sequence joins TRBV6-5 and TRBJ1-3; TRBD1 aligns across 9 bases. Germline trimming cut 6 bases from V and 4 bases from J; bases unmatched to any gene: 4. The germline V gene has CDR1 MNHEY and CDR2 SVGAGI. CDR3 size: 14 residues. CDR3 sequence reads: CASSSGTGGNTIYF. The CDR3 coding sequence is TGTGCCAGCAGCTCCGGGACAGGGGGAAACACCATATATTTT.

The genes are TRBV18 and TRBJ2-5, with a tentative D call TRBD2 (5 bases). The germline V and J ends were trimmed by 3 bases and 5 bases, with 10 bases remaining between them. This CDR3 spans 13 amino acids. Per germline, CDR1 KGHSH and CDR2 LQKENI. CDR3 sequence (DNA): TGTGCCAGCTCACCTCCTAGGAGGGAGACCCAGTACTTC. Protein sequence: CASSPPRRETQYF. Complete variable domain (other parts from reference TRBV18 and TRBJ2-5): NAGVMQNPRHLVRRRGQEARLRCSPMKGHSHVYWYRQLPEEGLKFMVYLQKENIIDESGMPKERFSAEFPKEGPSILRIQQVVRGDSAAYFCASSPPRRETQYFGPGTRLLVL.

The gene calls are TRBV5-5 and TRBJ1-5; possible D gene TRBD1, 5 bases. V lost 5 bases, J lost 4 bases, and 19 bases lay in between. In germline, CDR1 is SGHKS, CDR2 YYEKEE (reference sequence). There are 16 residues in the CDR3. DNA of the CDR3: TGTGCCAGCAGTTTGTTTCCCCCCGGGGCAAATCAGCCCCAGCATTTT. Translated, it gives CASSLFPPGANQPQHF.

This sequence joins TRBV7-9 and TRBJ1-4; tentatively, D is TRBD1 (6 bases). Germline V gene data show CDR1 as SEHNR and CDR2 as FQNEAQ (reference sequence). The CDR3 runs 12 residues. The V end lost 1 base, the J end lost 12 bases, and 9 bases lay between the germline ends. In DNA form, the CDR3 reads TGTGCCAGCAGCTTAGAGTCAGGGGAACTGTTTTTT. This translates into CASSLESGELFF.

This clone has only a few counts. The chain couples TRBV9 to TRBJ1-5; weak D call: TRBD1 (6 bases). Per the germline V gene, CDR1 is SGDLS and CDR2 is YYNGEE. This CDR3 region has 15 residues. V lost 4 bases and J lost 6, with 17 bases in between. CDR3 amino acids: CASSLTGMGSQPQHF. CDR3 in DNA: TGTGCCAGCAGCCTCACAGGGATGGGGAGTCAGCCCCAGCATTTT.

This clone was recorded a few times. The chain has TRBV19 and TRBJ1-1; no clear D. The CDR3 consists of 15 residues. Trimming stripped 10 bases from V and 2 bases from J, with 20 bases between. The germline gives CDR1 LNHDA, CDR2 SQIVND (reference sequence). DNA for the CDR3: TGTGCCACCCGGACCCTACAAGTACCTAACACTGAAGCTTTCTTT. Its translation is CATRTLQVPNTEAFF.

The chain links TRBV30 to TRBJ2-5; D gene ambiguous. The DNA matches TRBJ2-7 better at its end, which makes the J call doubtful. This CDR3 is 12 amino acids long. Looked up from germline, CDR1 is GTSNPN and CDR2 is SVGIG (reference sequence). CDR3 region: CAWSELGYEQYF. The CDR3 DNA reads TGTGCCTGGAGCGAACTCGGGTACGAGCAGTACTTC.

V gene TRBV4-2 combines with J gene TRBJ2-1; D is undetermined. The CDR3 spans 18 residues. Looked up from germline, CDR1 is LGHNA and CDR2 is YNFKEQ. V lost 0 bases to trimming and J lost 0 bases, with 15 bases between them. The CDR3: CASSQDSRPETSYNEQFF. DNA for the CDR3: TGTGCCAGCAGCCAAGATTCCCGTCCGGAAACCTCCTACAATGAGCAGTTCTTC.

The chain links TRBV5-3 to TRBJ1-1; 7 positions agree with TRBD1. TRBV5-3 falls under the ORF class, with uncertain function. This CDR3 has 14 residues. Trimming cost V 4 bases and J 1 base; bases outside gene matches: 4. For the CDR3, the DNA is TGTGCCAGAAGCCTGGGACAGTCGAACACTGAAGCTTTCTTT. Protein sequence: CARSLGQSNTEAFF.

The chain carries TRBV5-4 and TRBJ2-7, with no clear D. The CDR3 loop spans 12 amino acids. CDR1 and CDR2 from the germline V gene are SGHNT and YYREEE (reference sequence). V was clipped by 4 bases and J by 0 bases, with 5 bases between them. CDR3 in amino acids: CASSVSSYEQYF. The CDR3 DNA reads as TGTGCCAGCAGCGTAAGCTCCTACGAGCAGTACTTC. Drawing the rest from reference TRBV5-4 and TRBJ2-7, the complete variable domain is ETGVTQSPTHLIKTRGQQVTLRCSSQSGHNTVSWYQQALGQGPQFIFQYYREEENGRGNFPPRFSGLQFPNYSSELNVNALELDDSALYLCASSVSSYEQYFGPGTRLTVT.

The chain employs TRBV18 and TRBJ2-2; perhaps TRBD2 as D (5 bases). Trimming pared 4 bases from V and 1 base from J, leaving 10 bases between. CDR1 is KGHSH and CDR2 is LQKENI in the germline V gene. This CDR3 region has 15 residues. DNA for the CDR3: TGTGCCAGCTCACTAGGGAGAAAGAACACCGGGGAGCTGTTTTTT. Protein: CASSLGRKNTGELFF.

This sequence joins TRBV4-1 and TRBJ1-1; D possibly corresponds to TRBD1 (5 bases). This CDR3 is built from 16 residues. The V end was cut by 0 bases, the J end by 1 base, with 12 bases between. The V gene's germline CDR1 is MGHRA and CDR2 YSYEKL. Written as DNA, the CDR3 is TGCGCCAGCAGCCAAGATACTGCCGGGGGGAACACTGAAGCTTTCTTT. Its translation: CASSQDTAGGNTEAFF.

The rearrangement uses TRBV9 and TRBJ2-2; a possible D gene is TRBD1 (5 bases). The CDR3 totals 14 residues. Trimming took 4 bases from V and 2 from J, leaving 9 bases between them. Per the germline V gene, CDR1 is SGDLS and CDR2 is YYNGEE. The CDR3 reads CASSRRENTGELFF. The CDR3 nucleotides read TGTGCCAGCAGCCGCAGGGAAAACACCGGGGAGCTGTTTTTT.

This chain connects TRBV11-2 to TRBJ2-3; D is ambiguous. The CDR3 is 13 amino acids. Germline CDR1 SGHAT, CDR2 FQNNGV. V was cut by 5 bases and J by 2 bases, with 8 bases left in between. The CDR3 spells CASSAPTTDTQYF. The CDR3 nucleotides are TGTGCCAGCAGCGCCCCGACCACAGATACGCAGTATTTT.

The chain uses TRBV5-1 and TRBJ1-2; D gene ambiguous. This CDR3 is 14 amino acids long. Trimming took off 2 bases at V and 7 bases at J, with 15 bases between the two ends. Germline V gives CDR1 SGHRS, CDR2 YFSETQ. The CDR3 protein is CASSFRRQDAGYTF. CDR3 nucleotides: TGCGCCAGCAGCTTTAGACGTCAGGATGCTGGCTACACCTTC.

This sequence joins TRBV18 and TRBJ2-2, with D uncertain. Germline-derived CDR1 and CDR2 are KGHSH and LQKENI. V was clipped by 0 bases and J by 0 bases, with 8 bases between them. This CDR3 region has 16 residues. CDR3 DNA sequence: TGTGCCAGCTCACCACCGACGTCAGCGAACACCGGGGAGCTGTTTTTT. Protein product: CASSPPTSANTGELFF.

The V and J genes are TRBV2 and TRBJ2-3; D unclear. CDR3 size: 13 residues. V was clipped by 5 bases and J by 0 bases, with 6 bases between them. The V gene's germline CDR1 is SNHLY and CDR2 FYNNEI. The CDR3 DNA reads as TGTGCCAGCAGTCAAGACAGCACAGATACGCAGTATTTT. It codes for CASSQDSTDTQYF.

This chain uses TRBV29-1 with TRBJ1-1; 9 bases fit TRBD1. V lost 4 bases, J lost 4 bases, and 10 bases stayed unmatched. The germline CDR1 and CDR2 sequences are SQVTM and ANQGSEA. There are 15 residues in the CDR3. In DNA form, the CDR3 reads TGCAGCGTTGGGGGGACAGGGTTGGGTAGCACTGAAGCTTTCTTT. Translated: CSVGGTGLGSTEAFF.